Presented here are 10 T cell receptor beta chains from one specimen sequenced in a study of OX40 agonist ivuxolimab in advanced cancers. The data were produced by immunoSEQ multiplex PCR, yet TCRdb's version contains in-frame clones alone and is incomplete. The sample has over 55,000 clones, roughly three quarters seen once. The source material was CD4+ or CD8+ T cells sorted from blood, sampled in a trial of the OX40 agonist ivuxolimab. These receptors were obtained from an adult with an advanced solid tumor such as melanoma, head and neck, liver or kidney cancer.

The gene calls are TRBV28 and TRBJ1-2; 9 bases match TRBD1. Germline assignment: CDR1 MDHEN and CDR2 SYDVKM. This CDR3 comprises 14 residues. V was pared by 6 bases and J by 4 bases, with 6 bases of the junction left unmatched. CDR3 DNA sequence: TGTGCCAGCAGCTACGACAGGGGGATCTATGGCTACACCTTC. This sequence encodes CASSYDRGIYGYTF.

CDR3 protein: CASSYSMGGSTYEQYF. The CDR3 nucleotides are TGTGCCAGCAGTTACTCCATGGGGGGGTCAACCTACGAGCAGTACTTC. This sequence joins TRBV6-5 and TRBJ2-7; 7 bases agree with TRBD2. The CDR3 consists of 16 residues. Germline CDR1 MNHEY, CDR2 SVGAGI. V was clipped by 0 bases and J by 2 bases; unmatched bases: 7.

This chain connects TRBV5-1 to TRBJ1-1, with 8 bases fitting TRBD1. The CDR3 consists of 16 residues. The ends lost 4 bases at V and 1 base at J; junction bases unmatched: 9. CDR1 SGHRS and CDR2 YFSETQ come from the germline V gene. This CDR3 reads CASSPDGGQGNTEAFF. The CDR3, as DNA: TGCGCCAGCAGCCCCGATGGTGGACAGGGGAACACTGAAGCTTTCTTT.

V usage is TRBV19 and J usage is TRBJ1-1; maybe TRBD1 (6 bases). V shed 5 bases and J shed 1 base, with 11 bases lying between them. The CDR3 runs to 14 residues. The germline CDR1 and CDR2 sequences are LNHDA and SQIVND (reference sequence). CDR3 coding DNA: TGTGCCAGTAGTCCGGGGGGCCCGAACACTGAAGCTTTCTTT. Translating it yields CASSPGGPNTEAFF.

The rearrangement uses TRBV6-6 and TRBJ2-5; the match to TRBD2 covers 10 bases. CDR3 length: 15 amino acids. J lost 4 bases, V lost 7 bases, and 9 bases had no gene match. Germline CDR1 and CDR2: MNHNY and SVGAGI (reference sequence). CDR3 sequence: CASTLRLAGVETQYF. CDR3 nucleotide sequence: TGTGCCAGCACTCTACGCCTAGCGGGAGTAGAGACCCAGTACTTC.

Only one count was recorded for this clone. The chain combines TRBV4-1 with TRBJ1-2; TRBD1 agrees at 9 bases. Germline trimming cut 5 bases from V and 10 bases from J; bases unmatched to any gene: 32. The CDR3 extends over 21 amino acids. Germline V gene data show CDR1 as MGHRA and CDR2 as YSYEKL. CDR3 residues: CASSIIFTGQGRGTLGAFYTF. The CDR3 coding sequence is TGCGCCAGCAGCATCATATTTACGGGACAGGGAAGGGGAACTCTTGGAGCCTTCTACACCTTC.

The DNA of the CDR3 is TGTGCCAGCAGTTTACCCTCCCGAGGTTGGCGGTCAGGGATGAGCTCCTACAATGAGCAGTTCTTC. The encoded protein is CASSLPSRGWRSGMSSYNEQFF. The chain has TRBV28 and TRBJ2-1, with D maybe TRBD1 (5 bases). V lost 2 bases and J lost 0, with 29 bases in between. Looked up from germline, CDR1 is MDHEN and CDR2 is SYDVKM. The CDR3 extends over 22 amino acids.

The chain couples TRBV9 to TRBJ2-7; the D is unclear. The CDR3 is 13 residues long. CDR1 and CDR2 from the germline V gene are SGDLS and YYNGEE. Trimming removed 1 base from V and 7 bases from J, with 12 bases in between. The CDR3 DNA is TGTGCCAGCAGCGTATCGGTAGTGGGGGAGCAGTACTTC. Translating gives CASSVSVVGEQYF.

The rearrangement links TRBV11-2 to TRBJ2-1, with D maybe TRBD2 (6 bases). V lost 5 bases and J 5 bases, leaving 10 bases between the germline ends. Germline V gives CDR1 SGHAT, CDR2 FQNNGV. The CDR3 runs 13 residues. The CDR3 region has the DNA TGTGCCAGCAGCCCAGGACTAAACAATGAGCAGTTCTTC. This gives the protein CASSPGLNNEQFF.

This chain joins TRBV2 and TRBJ2-7; weak D call: TRBD2 (6 bases). The CDR3 length is 12 residues. V was clipped by 7 bases and J by 6 bases, with 13 bases between them. CDR1 and CDR2 from the germline V gene are SNHLY and FYNNEI. The CDR3 DNA follows: TGTGCCAGCAACCCGCCAGCGGGCGAGCAGTACTTC. This codes for CASNPPAGEQYF.